The entry that follows covers one TCR beta chain sequence. This specimen comes from a study of blood T cell repertoires in COVID-19. The protocol was immunoSEQ multiplex PCR, while the TCRdb copy is restricted to in-frame clones and leaves out a portion. The profile shows tens of thousands of clones, over 75% of them singletons. CDR1 and CDR2 from the germline V gene are SGHDN and FVKESK. The CDR3 has 13 amino acids. V was cut by 0 bases and J by 8 bases, with 10 bases left in between. This chain joins TRBV14 and TRBJ1-2; D is possibly TRBD1 (5 bases). The sequenced material came from peripheral blood. This sequence was found in a woman aged 55-69 years with active COVID-19. The CDR3 loop is CASSQDLRGGYTF. In DNA, the CDR3 is TGTGCCAGCAGCCAAGATCTTAGGGGAGGCTACACCTTC. The variable domain in full, with the rest retrieved from reference TRBV14 and TRBJ1-2, is EAGVTQFPSHSVIEKGQTVTLRCDPISGHDNLYWYRRVMGKEIKFLLHFVKESKQDESGMPNNRFLAERTGGTYSTLKVQPAELEDSGVYFCASSQDLRGGYTFGSGTRLTVV.